This T cell receptor beta chain was sequenced for a study of blood T cells in healthy people across ages (dated by TCRdb to between 2015 and 2016). At the level of the whole study: In model experiments, template switching captured about one uniquely barcoded TCR beta cDNA molecule for every two T cells. Two additional independent replicas of 1 million unique cDNA reads from the same blood draw were analyzed for two donors (one aged 18 to 30 and one aged 80 or older). Four age groups were formed from the donors: young (average roughly 15 years), middle-aged (less than 40), aged (approximately 60) and long-lived (about 80). The study measured age-related changes in TCR beta repertoire diversity using deep sequencing normalized with unique cDNA molecular identifiers. Donors of different ages were randomly distributed across sequencing lanes to avoid experimental bias. Findings and caveats that apply to the study as a whole: Total diversity estimates from one million sequenced T cells were considered lower bounds and underestimates. The percentage of naive T cells measured by flow cytometry correlated strongly with observed TCR beta diversity. Because the CMV infection status of the donors was unknown, age-related changes in expanded clonotypes may potentially have been confounded. The long-lived group showed more naive CD4+ T cells, fewer expanded clones and increased TCR diversity than the aged group, suggesting age selection. As age increased, observed TCR beta diversity per million T cells dropped in a roughly linear way, and a significant reduction was already evident by age 40. Conclusive comparison of naive and antigen-experienced compartments was prevented by the profiling of bulk unsorted PBMCs.

This clonotype was seen ten or more times. The antigen it binds to is not known. No much larger clone is present one base from it, and per-base qualities are unavailable. The donors were some 36 Caucasian individuals from Russia, aged 6 to 90 years, who were systemically healthy. Around 10 milliliters of peripheral blood were drawn from each donor into EDTA-treated Vacutainer tubes. Ficoll-Paque density-gradient centrifugation was used to isolate PBMCs, with at least 6.5 million per sample. Total RNA was extracted from PBMCs with Trizol reagent, with at least 5.5 micrograms obtained per sample. The percentages of naive CD45RAhigh/CD27high T cells were determined by flow cytometry on a PBMC aliquot from every donor. Receptors were amplified or captured by 5' RACE. The instrument given in TCRdb is Illumina HiSeq 2500. The second PCR ran for about 6 to 12 cycles and used a J-beta primer mix along with a sample-barcoded 5' primer. A unique molecular identifier was introduced onto each TCR beta cDNA molecule by a template-switch 5' adaptor carrying 12 random nucleotides. Each sample yielded at least 2.5 million CDR3-containing paired-end reads. The Mint cDNA synthesis kit, primed by a TRBC-specific oligonucleotide, was used to synthesize first-strand cDNA from all RNA. After uracil-DNA glycosylase treatment, a first 18-cycle PCR used universal primers M1SS and BC2_uni_R on all cDNA. The published analysis was carried out like this. For normalization, 1 million high-quality reads, each with a distinct molecular identifier, were randomly selected from each sample. Reads with shared molecular identifiers were discarded instead of being binned into consensus sequences. MiTCR, with a Q25 quality threshold and the strictest error-elimination algorithm, was used for CDR3 identification, clonotype clustering and error correction. A nonparametric unseen species model using Euler transformation provided a lower-bound estimate of total TCR beta diversity. TCRdb reanalyzed the raw reads on its own, using fastp at Q25 for trimming and MiXCR for clone calling, and kept in-frame beta chains. Rows are unified per CDR3 protein, each entry keeping the most common DNA and genes. For this entry, the V and J calls and clone size follow TCRdb and not the study's own pipeline. The sample table lists fewer than 950,000 distinct CDR3 sequences, around 34% of them with a count of one. The top ten clones comprise roughly 13% of the sample.

The sample consisted of blood. This TCR derives from a man aged 18 to 30 in good health.

The nucleotides read TGCGCCAGCAGCTTGGTGGCAGAAGCCTACGAGCAGTACTTC. This is translated as CASSLVAEAYEQYF. The chain is assembled from TRBV5-1 and TRBJ2-7; the D gene is unclear. The CDR3 holds 14 amino acids from the cysteine to the phenylalanine. Only the CDR3 part of the read is kept: 42 bases, read in frame from the first base. Trimming removed 0 bases from V and 2 bases from J, leaving 9 bases between the germline ends. The germline V gene yields SGHRS for CDR1 and YFSETQ for CDR2. With the portions outside the CDR3 filled from the reference TRBV5-1 and TRBJ2-7 genes, the complete variable region becomes KAGVTQTPRYLIKTRGQQVTLSCSPISGHRSVSWYQQTPGQGLQFLFEYFSETQRNKGNFPGRFSGRQFSNSRSEMNVSTLELGDSALYLCASSLVAEAYEQYFGPGTRLTVT.